This T cell receptor beta chain emerged from a study of persistence of HIV-infected CD4 T cells. This clone was seen just once. What it recognizes is unknown. The stimulus was lysate of CMV-infected fibroblasts, around 10 ug/mL. Sorting of responding CD4+ T cells relied on upregulated CD40 ligand together with CD69. Sequencing used immunoSEQ version 4 in survey mode. TCRdb's table, derived via immunoSEQ multiplex PCR, lists solely in-frame clones and lacks some. The sample shows under 20,000 clones, almost 65% of them seen only once. Findings and caveats of the study: TCR oligoclonality correlated with proviral oligoclonality in the same sorted populations.

Sequenced material: CD4+ T cells sorted from PBMCs after roughly 18-hour stimulation, taken from a patient who received antiretroviral therapy. The origin of this receptor is an adult woman with HIV who was CMV-seropositive.

The CDR3 bases are TGCGCCAGCAGCTTGATGGTCAATGAGGGAAGGGAAAAACTGTTTTTT. The encoded protein is CASSLMVNEGREKLFF. The genes are TRBV5-1 and TRBJ1-4, with no clear D. The CDR3 totals 16 residues. Per germline, CDR1 SGHRS and CDR2 YFSETQ. Trimming cost V 1 base and J 8 bases, with 18 bases left between them.